The sequence of this T cell receptor (beta chain) was determined in a study of vaccination and CD4 T cells after COVID-19. V was pared by 5 bases and J by 4 bases, with 15 bases between. The length of the CDR3 is 14 residues. Germline V gene data show CDR1 as DFQATT and CDR2 as SNEGSKA (reference sequence). TCRdb reprocessed the PCR reads with MiXCR, giving one entry per CDR3 protein. Of under 20,000 distinct CDR3 sequences in the sample, less than 80% were seen once. The V gene is TRBV20-1, the J gene TRBJ1-5; D is possibly TRBD1 (5 bases). The receptor comes from a human donor who had recovered from COVID-19. The source was CD4+ T cells from blood, collected before SARS-CoV-2 vaccination. The CDR3 DNA is TGCAGTGCTCCTACGGGGGGACGGAATCAGCCCCAGCATTTT. Protein: CSAPTGGRNQPQHF.